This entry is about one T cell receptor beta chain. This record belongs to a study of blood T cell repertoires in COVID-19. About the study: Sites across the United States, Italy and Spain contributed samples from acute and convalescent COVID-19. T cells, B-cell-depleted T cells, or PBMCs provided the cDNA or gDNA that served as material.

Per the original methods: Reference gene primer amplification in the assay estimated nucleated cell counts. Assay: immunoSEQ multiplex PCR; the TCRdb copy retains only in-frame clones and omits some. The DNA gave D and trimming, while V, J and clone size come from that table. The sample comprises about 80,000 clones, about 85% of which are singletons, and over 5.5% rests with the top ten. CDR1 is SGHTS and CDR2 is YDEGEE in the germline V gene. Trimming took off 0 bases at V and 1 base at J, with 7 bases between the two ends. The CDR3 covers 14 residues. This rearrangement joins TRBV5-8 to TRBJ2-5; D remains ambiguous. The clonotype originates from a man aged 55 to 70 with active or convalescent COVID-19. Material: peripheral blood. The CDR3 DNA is TGTGCCAGCAGCTTGGCGCGTCGCCAAGAGACCCAGTACTTC. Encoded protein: CASSLARRQETQYF.